Given below is one T cell receptor beta chain in context. This record comes from a study of blood T cell repertoires in COVID-19. In the original processing: It was from reference gene primer amplification that nucleated cell counts were estimated. Using immunoSEQ multiplex PCR, the repertoire was profiled, and TCRdb retains in-frame clones only, with some absent. V and J calls and clone size come straight from that table; D and trimming were deduced from the DNA. The sample lists 150,000 to 200,000 clones; 80% to 90% were seen once. CDR1 is SGHNT and CDR2 is YYREEE in the germline V gene (reference sequence). The CDR3 is 16 amino acids. The V end lost 3 bases, the J end lost 0 bases, and 13 bases lay between the germline ends.

The J gene is TRBJ2-1, the V gene TRBV5-4, with D uncertain. The origin of this receptor is a man between 18 and 29 years old who had recovered from COVID-19. Material: peripheral blood. The DNA for the CDR3 is TGTGCCAGCAGCTCCGGAGACTTGTACTCCTACAATGAGCAGTTCTTC. It specifies CASSSGDLYSYNEQFF.